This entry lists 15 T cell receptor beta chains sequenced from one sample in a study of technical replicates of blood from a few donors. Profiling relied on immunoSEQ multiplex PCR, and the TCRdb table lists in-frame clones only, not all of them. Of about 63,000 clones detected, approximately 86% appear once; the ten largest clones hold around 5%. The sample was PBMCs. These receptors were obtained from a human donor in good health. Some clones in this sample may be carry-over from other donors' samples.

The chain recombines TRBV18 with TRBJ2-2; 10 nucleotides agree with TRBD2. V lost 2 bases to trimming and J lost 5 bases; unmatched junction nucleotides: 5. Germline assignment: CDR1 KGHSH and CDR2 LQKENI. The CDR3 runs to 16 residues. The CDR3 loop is CASSPRELAGTGELFF. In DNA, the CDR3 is TGTGCCAGCTCACCAAGAGAACTAGCGGGGACCGGGGAGCTGTTTTTT. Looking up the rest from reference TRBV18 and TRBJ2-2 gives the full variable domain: NAGVMQNPRHLVRRRGQEARLRCSPMKGHSHVYWYRQLPEEGLKFMVYLQKENIIDESGMPKERFSAEFPKEGPSILRIQQVVRGDSAAYFCASSPRELAGTGELFFGEGSRLTVL.

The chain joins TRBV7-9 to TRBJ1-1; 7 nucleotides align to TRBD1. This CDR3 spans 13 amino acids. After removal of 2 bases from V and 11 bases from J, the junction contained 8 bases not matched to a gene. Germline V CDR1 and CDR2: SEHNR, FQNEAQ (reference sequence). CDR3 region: CASSLQGGQEAFF. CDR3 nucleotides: TGTGCCAGCAGCTTACAGGGGGGCCAGGAGGCTTTCTTT.

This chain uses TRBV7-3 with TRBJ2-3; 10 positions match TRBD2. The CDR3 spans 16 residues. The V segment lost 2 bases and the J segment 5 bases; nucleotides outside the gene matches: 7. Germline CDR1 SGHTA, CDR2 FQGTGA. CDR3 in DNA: TGTGCCAGCAGCTTAGAAGCGGGAGGGCCTGGAGATACGCAGTATTTT. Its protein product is CASSLEAGGPGDTQYF.

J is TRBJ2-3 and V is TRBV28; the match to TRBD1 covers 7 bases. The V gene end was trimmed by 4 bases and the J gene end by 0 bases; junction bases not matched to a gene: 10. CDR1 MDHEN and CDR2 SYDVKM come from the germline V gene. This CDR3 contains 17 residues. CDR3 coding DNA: TGTGCCAGCAGTTATTACCTGGGACAGATTAGCACAGATACGCAGTATTTT. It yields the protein CASSYYLGQISTDTQYF.

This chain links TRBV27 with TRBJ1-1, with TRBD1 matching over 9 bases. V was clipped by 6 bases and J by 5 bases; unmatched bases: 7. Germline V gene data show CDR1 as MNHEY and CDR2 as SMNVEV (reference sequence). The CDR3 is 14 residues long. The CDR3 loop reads CASRLRQGETEAFF. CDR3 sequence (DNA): TGTGCCAGCAGACTTAGACAGGGGGAAACTGAAGCTTTCTTT.

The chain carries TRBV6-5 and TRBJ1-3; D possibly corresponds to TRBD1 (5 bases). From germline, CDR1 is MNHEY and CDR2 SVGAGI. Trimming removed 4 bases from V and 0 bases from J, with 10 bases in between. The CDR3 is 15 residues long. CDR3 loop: CASSSPGSSGNTIYF. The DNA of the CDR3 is TGTGCCAGCAGTTCCCCAGGGTCCTCTGGAAACACCATATATTTT.

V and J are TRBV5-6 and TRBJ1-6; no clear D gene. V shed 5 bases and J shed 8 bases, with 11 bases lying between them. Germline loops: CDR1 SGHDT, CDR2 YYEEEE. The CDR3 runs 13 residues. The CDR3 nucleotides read TGTGCCAGCAGTTACCGAGTGGATTCACCCCTCCACTTT. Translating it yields CASSYRVDSPLHF.

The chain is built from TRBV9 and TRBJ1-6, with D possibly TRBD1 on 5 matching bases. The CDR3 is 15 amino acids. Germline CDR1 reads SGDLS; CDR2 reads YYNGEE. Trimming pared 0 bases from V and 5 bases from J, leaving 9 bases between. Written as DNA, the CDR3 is TGTGCCAGCAGCGTAGAGGGGAGGGATAATTCACCCCTCCACTTT. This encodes CASSVEGRDNSPLHF.

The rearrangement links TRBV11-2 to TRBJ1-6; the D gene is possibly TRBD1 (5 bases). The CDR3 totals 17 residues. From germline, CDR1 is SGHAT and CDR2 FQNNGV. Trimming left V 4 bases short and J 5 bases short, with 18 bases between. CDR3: CASSSGGGAGHNSPLHF. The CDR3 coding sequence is TGTGCCAGCAGCTCGGGGGGTGGGGCAGGCCATAATTCACCCCTCCACTTT.

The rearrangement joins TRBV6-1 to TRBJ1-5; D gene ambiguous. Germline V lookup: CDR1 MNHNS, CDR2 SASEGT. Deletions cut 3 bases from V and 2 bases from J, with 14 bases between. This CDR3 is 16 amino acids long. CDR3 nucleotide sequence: TGTGCCAGCAGTGATCTCTCGAGAGGTGGCAATCAGCCCCAGCATTTT. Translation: CASSDLSRGGNQPQHF.

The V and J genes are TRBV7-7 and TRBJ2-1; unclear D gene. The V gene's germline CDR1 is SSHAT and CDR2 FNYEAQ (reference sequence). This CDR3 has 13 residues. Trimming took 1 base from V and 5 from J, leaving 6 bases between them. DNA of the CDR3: TGTGCCAGCAGCTTAGGAGAGAACAATGAGCAGTTCTTC. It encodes CASSLGENNEQFF.

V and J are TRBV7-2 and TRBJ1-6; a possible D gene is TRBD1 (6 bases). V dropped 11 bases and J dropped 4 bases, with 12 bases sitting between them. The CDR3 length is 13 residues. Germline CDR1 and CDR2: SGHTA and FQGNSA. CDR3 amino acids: CADSQGYNSPLHF. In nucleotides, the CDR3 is TGTGCCGACTCGCAGGGGTATAATTCACCCCTCCACTTT.

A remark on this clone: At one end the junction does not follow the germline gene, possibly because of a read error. CDR3: CASSLDTGFVLGNYF. CDR3 DNA: TGTGCCAGCAGCTTGGATACAGGGTTTGTACTTGGAAACTACTTT. The chain is built from TRBV5-5 and TRBJ1-6; D may be TRBD1 (6 bases). The CDR3 totals 15 residues. Looked up from germline, CDR1 is SGHKS and CDR2 is YYEKEE (reference sequence).

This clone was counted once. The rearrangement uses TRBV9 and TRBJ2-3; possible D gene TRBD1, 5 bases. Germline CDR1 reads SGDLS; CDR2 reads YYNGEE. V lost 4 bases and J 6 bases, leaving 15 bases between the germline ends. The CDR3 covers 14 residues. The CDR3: CASSPRASGDTQYF. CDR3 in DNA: TGTGCCAGCAGCCCAAGGGCCTCAGGGGATACGCAGTATTTT.

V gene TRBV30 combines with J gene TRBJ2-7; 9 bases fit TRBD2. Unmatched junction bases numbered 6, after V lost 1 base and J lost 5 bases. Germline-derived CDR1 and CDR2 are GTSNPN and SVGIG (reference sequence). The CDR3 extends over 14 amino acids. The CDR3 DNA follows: TGTGCCTGGAGTGGGGTAGCGGGAGCTCACGAGCAGTACTTC. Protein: CAWSGVAGAHEQYF. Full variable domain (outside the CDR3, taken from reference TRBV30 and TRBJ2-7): SQTIHQWPATLVQPVGSPLSLECTVEGTSNPNLYWYRQAAGRGLQLLFYSVGIGQISSEVPQNLSASRPQDRQFILSSKKLLLSDSGFYLCAWSGVAGAHEQYFGPGTRLTVT.